Sequencing of this T cell receptor (beta chain) was carried out in a study of vaccination effects on CD4 cells after COVID-19. Study summary: Under the ViraFEST assay, PBMC were stimulated with viral peptide pools so that antigen-specific CD4+ T cells expanded. Sequencing was performed afterwards. Participants each got two BNT162b2 or mRNA-1273 vaccine doses.

Study-level points and caveats: Convalescent patients were scarce, and early post-infection timepoints were absent.

Subsequent to less than twelve days of culture, CD4+ T cells were isolated. All vaccine recipients tested negative for nucleocapsid antibodies and had never contracted SARS-CoV-2 infection. Turning to this clone: As yet, its antigen is unknown.

The data were produced by immunoSEQ multiplex PCR, yet TCRdb's version contains in-frame clones alone and is incomplete. This table has 40,000 or so clones, roughly 82% appearing once. The TCR comes from a human donor who received a COVID-19 vaccine. Sequenced here: CD4+ T cells from PBMCs cultured without peptide, sampled before COVID-19 vaccination.

CDR3 in DNA: TGTGCCAGCTCACCACGGGCTAGCGGGGTCTACAATGAGCAGTTCTTC. This codes for CASSPRASGVYNEQFF. V is TRBV18 and J is TRBJ2-1; 9 bases agree with TRBD2. The V and J ends lost 1 base and 3 bases, in that order; junction bases with no gene match: 4. Germline-derived CDR1 and CDR2 are KGHSH and LQKENI. The CDR3 has 16 amino acids.